This passage covers 5 T cell receptor beta chains from one sample sequenced in a study of cytomegalovirus exposure and HLA in healthy donors. TCRdb's table, derived via immunoSEQ multiplex PCR, lists solely in-frame clones and lacks some. The profile shows more than 75,000 clones, around 92% of them singletons. Sequencing was performed on PBMCs. These receptors all stem from a man aged 18 to 35 in good health and CMV-seronegative.

This clone occurred a few times. This chain uses TRBV11-2 with TRBJ1-2; D may be TRBD1 (6 bases). Germline CDR1 and CDR2: SGHAT and FQNNGV. V shed 0 bases and J shed 6 bases, with 11 bases lying between them. The CDR3 loop spans 14 amino acids. CDR3 DNA sequence: TGTGCCAGCAGCTTAGATCGACAGGCTCATGGCTACACCTTC. Translation gives CASSLDRQAHGYTF.

The rearrangement uses TRBV6-6 and TRBJ2-1; 16 nucleotides align to TRBD2. CDR1 and CDR2 from the germline V gene are MNHNY and SVGAGI (reference sequence). After removal of 6 bases from V and 12 bases from J, the junction contained 11 bases not matched to a gene. The CDR3 loop spans 16 amino acids. The CDR3 DNA is TGTGCCAGCAGCGACCCAGGCGGGACTAGCGGGAGGGGGCAGTTCTTC. This sequence encodes CASSDPGGTSGRGQFF.

The chain joins TRBV19 to TRBJ2-1; a possible D gene is TRBD2 (6 bases). Deletions cut 3 bases from V and 2 bases from J, with 11 bases between. Germline V gives CDR1 LNHDA, CDR2 SQIVND (reference sequence). The CDR3 contains 15 residues. DNA of the CDR3: TGTGCCAGTAGTATCGTGCGGGGTCCCTACAATGAGCAGTTCTTC. Translating it yields CASSIVRGPYNEQFF. The full variable domain, rest sourced from reference TRBV19 and TRBJ2-1, is DGGITQSPKYLFRKEGQNVTLSCEQNLNHDAMYWYRQDPGQGLRLIYYSQIVNDFQKGDIAEGYSVSREKKESFPLTVTSAQKNPTAFYLCASSIVRGPYNEQFFGPGTRLTVL.

The chain couples TRBV18 to TRBJ2-7, with 11 positions matching TRBD1. The CDR3 extends over 14 amino acids. Germline trimming cut 6 bases from V and 4 bases from J; bases unmatched to any gene: 5. Germline V gives CDR1 KGHSH, CDR2 LQKENI. The CDR3 spells CASSRTGGRYEQYF. The CDR3 DNA reads as TGTGCCAGCTCTCGGACAGGGGGCAGGTACGAGCAGTACTTC.

The V gene is TRBV5-6, the J gene TRBJ2-7, with D unresolved. V dropped 5 bases and J dropped 7 bases, with 22 bases sitting between them. Germline V gene lookup returns CDR1 SGHDT and CDR2 YYEEEE. The CDR3 extends over 15 amino acids. The CDR3 nucleotides are TGTGCCAGCAGTTCGCGGTTGGTGGCCTTTCAGGAGCAGTACTTC. Its protein is CASSSRLVAFQEQYF.